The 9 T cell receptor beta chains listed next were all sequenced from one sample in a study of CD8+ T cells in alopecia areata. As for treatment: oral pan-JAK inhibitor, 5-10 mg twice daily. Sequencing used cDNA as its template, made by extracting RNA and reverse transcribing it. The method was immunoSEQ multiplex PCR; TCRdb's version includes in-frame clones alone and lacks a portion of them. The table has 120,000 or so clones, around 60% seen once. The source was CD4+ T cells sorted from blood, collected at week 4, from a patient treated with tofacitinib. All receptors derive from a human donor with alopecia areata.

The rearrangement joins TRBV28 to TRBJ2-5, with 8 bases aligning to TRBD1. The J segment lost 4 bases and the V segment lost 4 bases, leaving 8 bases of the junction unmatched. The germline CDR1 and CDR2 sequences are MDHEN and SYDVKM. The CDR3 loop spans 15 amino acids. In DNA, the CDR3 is TGTGCCAGCAGTTCGGGGACAGGCGGAGGAGAGACCCAGTACTTC. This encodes CASSSGTGGGETQYF. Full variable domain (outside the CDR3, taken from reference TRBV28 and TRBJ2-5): DVKVTQSSRYLVKRTGEKVFLECVQDMDHENMFWYRQDPGLGLRLIYFSYDVKMKEKGDIPEGYSVSREKKERFSLILESASTNQTSMYLCASSSGTGGGETQYFGPGTRLLVL.

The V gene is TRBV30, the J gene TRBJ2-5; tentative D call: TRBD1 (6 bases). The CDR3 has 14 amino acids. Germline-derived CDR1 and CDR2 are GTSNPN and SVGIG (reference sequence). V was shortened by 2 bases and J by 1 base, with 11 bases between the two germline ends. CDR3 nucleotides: TGTGCCTGGAGTAAAGGGGGATCCCAAGAGACCCAGTACTTC. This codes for CAWSKGGSQETQYF.

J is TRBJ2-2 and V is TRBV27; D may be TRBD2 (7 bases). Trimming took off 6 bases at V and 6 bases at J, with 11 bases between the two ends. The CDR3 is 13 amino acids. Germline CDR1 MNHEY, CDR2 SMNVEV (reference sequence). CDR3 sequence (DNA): TGTGCCAGCAGACAGGGAGGGTCCGGGGAGCTGTTTTTT. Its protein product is CASRQGGSGELFF.

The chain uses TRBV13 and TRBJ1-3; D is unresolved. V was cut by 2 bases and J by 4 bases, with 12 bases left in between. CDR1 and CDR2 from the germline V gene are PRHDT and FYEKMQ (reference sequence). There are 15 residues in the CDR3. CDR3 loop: CASSLQAPAGNTIYF. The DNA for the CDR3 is TGTGCCAGCAGCTTACAGGCGCCCGCAGGAAACACCATATATTTT.

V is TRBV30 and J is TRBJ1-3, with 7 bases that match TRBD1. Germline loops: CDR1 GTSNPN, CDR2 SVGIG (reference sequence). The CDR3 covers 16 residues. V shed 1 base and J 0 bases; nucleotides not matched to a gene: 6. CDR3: CAWSAGTDISGNTIYF. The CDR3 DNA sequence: TGTGCCTGGAGTGCGGGGACAGACATCTCTGGAAACACCATATATTTT.

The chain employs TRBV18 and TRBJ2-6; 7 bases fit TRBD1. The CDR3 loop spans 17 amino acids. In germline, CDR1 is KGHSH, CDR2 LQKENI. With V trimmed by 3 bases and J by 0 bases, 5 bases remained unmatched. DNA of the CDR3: TGTGCCAGCTCACCGCCAGGGGGTAGCTCTGGGGCCAACGTCCTGACTTTC. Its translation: CASSPPGGSSGANVLTF. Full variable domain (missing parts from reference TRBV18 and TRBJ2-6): NAGVMQNPRHLVRRRGQEARLRCSPMKGHSHVYWYRQLPEEGLKFMVYLQKENIIDESGMPKERFSAEFPKEGPSILRIQQVVRGDSAAYFCASSPPGGSSGANVLTFGAGSRLTVL.

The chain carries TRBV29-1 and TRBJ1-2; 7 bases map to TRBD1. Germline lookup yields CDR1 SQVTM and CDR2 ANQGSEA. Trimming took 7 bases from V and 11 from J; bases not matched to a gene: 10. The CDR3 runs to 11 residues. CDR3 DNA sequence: TGCAGCGCCATGACAGGGTCAGGGTACACCTTC. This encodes CSAMTGSGYTF.

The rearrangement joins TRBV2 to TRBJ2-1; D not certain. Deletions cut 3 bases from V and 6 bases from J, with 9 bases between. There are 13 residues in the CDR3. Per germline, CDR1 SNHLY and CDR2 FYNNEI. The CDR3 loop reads CASSDSSGNEQFF. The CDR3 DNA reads TGTGCCAGCAGTGACTCCTCGGGCAATGAGCAGTTCTTC. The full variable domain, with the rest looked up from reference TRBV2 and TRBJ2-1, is EPEVTQTPSHQVTQMGQEVILRCVPISNHLYFYWYRQILGQKVEFLVSFYNNEISEKSEIFDDQFSVERPDGSNFTLKIRSTKLEDSAMYFCASSDSSGNEQFFGPGTRLTVL.

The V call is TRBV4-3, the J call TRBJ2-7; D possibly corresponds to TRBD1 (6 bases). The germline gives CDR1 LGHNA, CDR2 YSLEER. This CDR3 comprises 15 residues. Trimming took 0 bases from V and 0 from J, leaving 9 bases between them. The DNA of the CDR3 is TGCGCCAGCAGCCAAGATTGGGACAACTCCTACGAGCAGTACTTC. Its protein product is CASSQDWDNSYEQYF.